A single sample is the source of the 24 T cell receptor beta chains below, sequenced in a study of early T cells in non-severe SARS-CoV-2 infection. Each CDR3 protein is one row after TCRdb ran MiXCR on the 5' RACE reads. The sample lists 35,000 or so distinct CDR3 sequences; more than 5% were seen once. Sequenced material: whole blood. These receptors came from an adult who was a healthcare worker with PCR-confirmed SARS-CoV-2 infection or an uninfected control (not recorded which).

Only a few counts were recorded for this clonotype. The chain carries TRBV11-2 and TRBJ2-3; D call uncertain. V was clipped by 5 bases and J by 0 bases, with 18 bases between them. There are 17 residues in the CDR3. Germline V gives CDR1 SGHAT, CDR2 FQNNGV. Written as DNA, the CDR3 is TGTGCCAGCAGCCTACTTACCGGCGGATTAAGCACAGATACGCAGTATTTT. Its protein product is CASSLLTGGLSTDTQYF.

This clonotype was seen ten or more times. The V and J genes are TRBV25-1 and TRBJ2-1; 8 positions agree with TRBD1. V lost 4 bases and J lost 10; bases outside the gene matches: 3. Germline-derived CDR1 and CDR2 are MGHDK and SYGVNS. The CDR3 totals 12 residues. CDR3 in amino acids: CASSVDRVEQFF. The CDR3 DNA follows: TGTGCCAGCAGTGTGGACAGGGTAGAGCAGTTCTTC.

This clonotype has ten or more counts. This rearrangement joins TRBV6-6 to TRBJ2-3; 7 bases are shared with TRBD2. This CDR3 has 14 amino acids. CDR1 and CDR2 from the germline V gene are MNHNY and SVGAGI (reference sequence). The V gene end was trimmed by 3 bases and the J gene end by 11 bases; junction bases not matched to a gene: 11. The CDR3 is CASSYDGEGLRQYF. The CDR3 DNA reads TGTGCCAGCAGTTATGATGGGGAGGGCCTAAGGCAGTATTTT.

In its sample, this clonotype was seen many times. This chain joins TRBV28 and TRBJ1-1, with no clear D. Between the trimmed V and J ends, which lost 4 bases and 3 bases, there was a span of 15 bases. CDR3 length: 15 amino acids. Looked up from germline, CDR1 is MDHEN and CDR2 is SYDVKM. The CDR3 DNA reads as TGTGCCAGCAGTTCCGCCCTCCGTGGTTACACTGAAGCTTTCTTT. It yields the protein CASSSALRGYTEAFF.

The chain joins TRBV7-8 to TRBJ2-6; D might be TRBD2 (5 bases). This CDR3 spans 16 amino acids. Trimming took off 4 bases at V and 2 bases at J, with 12 bases between the two ends. Germline CDR1 SGHVS, CDR2 FQNEAQ. The CDR3 protein is CASSYPLAPGANVLTF. The CDR3 DNA sequence: TGTGCCAGCAGCTACCCTCTAGCTCCTGGGGCCAACGTCCTGACTTTC.

In its sample, this clonotype was seen a few times. The rearrangement uses TRBV6-1 and TRBJ2-3; D uncertain. V gave up 5 bases and J gave up 1 base, with 4 bases separating them. The CDR3 has 12 amino acids. Germline V gene sequence: CDR1 MNHNS, CDR2 SASEGT. The CDR3 loop reads CASSLRTDTQYF. For the CDR3, the DNA is TGTGCCAGCAGTCTACGCACAGATACGCAGTATTTT.

This clonotype was detected many times. The chain employs TRBV27 and TRBJ1-2; the D gene is possibly TRBD1 (6 bases). The germline V gene encodes CDR1 MNHEY and CDR2 SMNVEV (reference sequence). This CDR3 contains 15 residues. V was clipped by 5 bases and J by 8 bases, with 21 bases between them. The DNA of the CDR3 is TGTGCCAGCAGTCGGAAAAGGACAGATGTCATGGGCTACACCTTC. This encodes CASSRKRTDVMGYTF.

This clonotype was observed at least ten times. V and J are TRBV19 and TRBJ1-6; D gene ambiguous. This CDR3 is 15 amino acids long. Germline V gives CDR1 LNHDA, CDR2 SQIVND (reference sequence). Trimming stripped 6 bases from V and 4 bases from J, with 13 bases between. The CDR3 DNA follows: TGTGCCAGTAGCCTGACAAAATCGTATAATTCACCCCTCCACTTT. Translation gives CASSLTKSYNSPLHF.

V and J are TRBV30 and TRBJ1-1; D gene ambiguous. Trimming stripped 8 bases from V and 1 base from J, with 14 bases between. Germline V gene sequence: CDR1 GTSNPN, CDR2 SVGIG (reference sequence). The CDR3 totals 13 residues. The CDR3 DNA sequence: TGTGCCGGTTCCCGGGCCCCGAACACTGAAGCTTTCTTT. Translated, it gives CAGSRAPNTEAFF.

Many counts were recorded for this clonotype. The rearrangement joins TRBV13 to TRBJ2-1; maybe TRBD1 (5 bases). V was clipped by 3 bases and J by 5 bases, with 8 bases between them. The CDR3 is made up of 13 amino acids. Germline V gene lookup returns CDR1 PRHDT and CDR2 FYEKMQ (reference sequence). CDR3 coding DNA: TGTGCCAGCAGCTTTGACAGAGACAATGAGCAGTTCTTC. Translating it yields CASSFDRDNEQFF. Combining the CDR3 with reference TRBV13 and TRBJ2-1 gives the whole variable domain AAGVIQSPRHLIKEKRETATLKCYPIPRHDTVYWYQQGPGQDPQFLISFYEKMQSDKGSIPDRFSAQQFSDYHSELNMSSLELGDSALYFCASSFDRDNEQFFGPGTRLTVL.

CDR3 sequence: CASSFTGDGEAFF. The DNA of the CDR3 is TGCGCCAGCAGCTTTACAGGGGATGGTGAAGCTTTCTTT. This chain joins TRBV5-1 and TRBJ1-1; 7 nucleotides align to TRBD1. The V gene's germline CDR1 is SGHRS and CDR2 YFSETQ. The length of the CDR3 is 13 residues. The trim removed 2 bases at V and 7 bases at J, leaving 5 bases unmatched.

This clonotype has more than one count but fewer than ten. This chain uses TRBV20-1 with TRBJ2-3; possible D gene TRBD2, 6 bases. The germline V and J ends were trimmed by 3 bases and 0 bases, with 13 bases remaining between them. The germline V gene has CDR1 DFQATT and CDR2 SNEGSKA (reference sequence). The CDR3 is made up of 15 amino acids. For the CDR3, the DNA is TGCAGTGCTAGTGACAAGCGGGCTAGCACAGATACGCAGTATTTT. Amino acids: CSASDKRASTDTQYF.

The chain uses TRBV7-9 and TRBJ2-7, with D maybe TRBD1 (6 bases). The CDR3 runs to 13 residues. The germline V gene has CDR1 SEHNR and CDR2 FQNEAQ (reference sequence). Between the trimmed V and J ends, which lost 3 bases and 1 base, there was a span of 7 bases. CDR3 bases: TGTGCCAGCAGCTTGGACAGTTCCTACGAGCAGTACTTC. This translates into CASSLDSSYEQYF.

This clonotype was seen ten or more times. The gene calls are TRBV10-2 and TRBJ2-5, with D possibly being TRBD1 (5 bases). The CDR3 is 15 residues long. Germline V gives CDR1 WSHSY, CDR2 SAAADI. Trimming stripped 7 bases from V and 1 base from J, with 16 bases between. DNA for the CDR3: TGCGCCAGCACCCCCTCAGGGCACGGCCAAGAGACCCAGTACTTC. Encoded protein: CASTPSGHGQETQYF.

At least ten counts were recorded for this clonotype. J is TRBJ1-2 and V is TRBV20-1, with TRBD1 matching over 9 bases. With V trimmed by 0 bases and J by 7 bases, 9 bases remained unmatched. The CDR3 spans 15 residues. Germline values: CDR1 DFQATT, CDR2 SNEGSKA (reference sequence). CDR3 in amino acids: CSARDTGQGSIGYTF. The CDR3, as DNA: TGCAGTGCTAGAGATACGGGACAGGGAAGTATTGGCTACACCTTC.

This clonotype was picked up a small number of times. The chain is built from TRBV11-2 and TRBJ2-7, with TRBD1 identical over 9 bases. CDR1 and CDR2 from the germline V gene are SGHAT and FQNNGV. Losses at the gene ends were 5 bases for V and 2 bases for J; bases not matched to a gene: 10. There are 16 residues in the CDR3. For the CDR3, the DNA is TGTGCCAGCAGCCCGATTGACAGGGGGGGGGCCTACGAGCAGTACTTC. Its translation is CASSPIDRGGAYEQYF.

This clonotype was seen more than once but under ten times. V is TRBV29-1 and J is TRBJ2-7; weak D call: TRBD1 (5 bases). This CDR3 contains 13 residues. The V and J ends lost 1 base and 2 bases respectively, with 9 bases between them. CDR1 and CDR2 from the germline V gene are SQVTM and ANQGSEA. CDR3 sequence: CSVEVQATYEQYF. The CDR3 DNA follows: TGCAGCGTTGAAGTACAGGCGACCTACGAGCAGTACTTC.

The table lists this clonotype with a few counts. The V call is TRBV7-2, the J call TRBJ1-1; D is unresolved. Germline assignment: CDR1 SGHTA and CDR2 FQGNSA. The CDR3 sequence is 15 residues long. The V end lost 1 base, the J end lost 5 bases, and 14 bases lay between the germline ends. CDR3 amino acids: CASSLVELLWTEAFF. The CDR3 nucleotides read TGTGCCAGCAGCTTAGTTGAGTTGCTGTGGACTGAAGCTTTCTTT.

In this sample, this clonotype turned up many times. This chain uses TRBV29-1 with TRBJ2-4, with 8 bases identical to TRBD1. The V gene's germline CDR1 is SQVTM and CDR2 ANQGSEA. The CDR3 loop spans 10 amino acids. The V gene end was trimmed by 7 bases and the J gene end by 14 bases; junction bases not matched to a gene: 7. CDR3 nucleotide sequence: TGCAGCGCACACAGGGGGTTAGAGTACTTC. This sequence encodes CSAHRGLEYF.

The chain links TRBV2 to TRBJ1-1, with D possibly TRBD1 on 6 matching bases. The CDR3 covers 13 residues. V was cut by 5 bases and J by 5 bases, with 12 bases left in between. The germline V gene encodes CDR1 SNHLY and CDR2 FYNNEI. In nucleotides, the CDR3 is TGTGCCAGCAGTCCCCAGGGGATTACTGAAGCTTTCTTT. The encoded protein is CASSPQGITEAFF.

The V gene is TRBV6-2 or TRBV6-3, the J gene TRBJ2-3; 8 bases map to TRBD2. CDR1 MNHEY and CDR2 SVGEGT come from the germline V gene. This CDR3 is 15 amino acids long. V was pared by 3 bases and J by 4 bases, with 6 bases of the junction left unmatched. The CDR3 region has the DNA TGTGCCAGCAGTTATAGCCCGCGGGGGGCAGATACGCAGTATTTT. This codes for CASSYSPRGADTQYF.

This clonotype was seen repeatedly, ten times or more. The CDR3 bases are TGTGCCAGCAGCAGACAGGGACTTGACTATGGCTACACCTTC. Translation gives CASSRQGLDYGYTF. V and J are TRBV2 and TRBJ1-2; 7 bases agree with TRBD1. Germline values: CDR1 SNHLY, CDR2 FYNNEI. The CDR3 sequence is 14 residues long. The ends lost 6 bases at V and 3 bases at J; junction bases unmatched: 7.

This clonotype was found a few times. The V and J genes are TRBV7-6 and TRBJ2-7; tentatively, D is TRBD2 (5 bases). V was cut by 1 base and J by 5 bases, with 9 bases left in between. The CDR3 is 13 residues long. The V gene's germline CDR1 is SGHVS and CDR2 FNYEAQ. The CDR3 nucleotides are TGTGCCAGCAGCTTAGGGAGGTCGGACGAGCAGTACTTC. It is translated as CASSLGRSDEQYF.

This clonotype was detected only a few times. The J gene is TRBJ2-7, the V gene TRBV12-3 or TRBV12-4; D call uncertain. CDR3 length: 14 residues. Trimming stripped 4 bases from V and 11 bases from J, with 21 bases between. The CDR3 loop reads CASSSQIWRHQEYF. The CDR3, as DNA: TGTGCCAGCAGTTCCCAGATATGGAGACACCAGGAGTACTTC.